This TCR beta chain was sequenced during a study of CD8 T cells in ankylosing spondylitis. Findings and caveats of the study: A TCR beta motif of about eight highly homologous variants appeared characteristic of ankylosing spondylitis blood. Prior literature has documented some motif variants in synovial fluid and blood from reactive arthritis. Disease-linked clones bore a CD8+ phenotype, appearing relatively rarely in peripheral blood.

The CDR3 extends over 14 amino acids. Trimming stripped 0 bases from V and 4 bases from J, with 10 bases between. Germline CDR1 SGHDT, CDR2 YYEEEE. TCRdb called the 5' RACE reads again in MiXCR, with one record for every CDR3 protein. The sample carries 300,000 to 400,000 distinct CDR3 sequences, around 24% recorded once. In the case of this clonotype: Its matching antigen is unknown.

The chain combines TRBV5-6 with TRBJ2-5; D assignment may be TRBD1 or TRBD2 (5 bases each). This receptor was obtained from a male donor with ankylosing spondylitis. Specimen: blood, either unsorted or a sorted T cell fraction (not recorded which). The CDR3: CASSLGLGGETQYF. The CDR3 DNA reads TGTGCCAGCAGCTTGGGACTTGGGGGAGAGACCCAGTACTTC.